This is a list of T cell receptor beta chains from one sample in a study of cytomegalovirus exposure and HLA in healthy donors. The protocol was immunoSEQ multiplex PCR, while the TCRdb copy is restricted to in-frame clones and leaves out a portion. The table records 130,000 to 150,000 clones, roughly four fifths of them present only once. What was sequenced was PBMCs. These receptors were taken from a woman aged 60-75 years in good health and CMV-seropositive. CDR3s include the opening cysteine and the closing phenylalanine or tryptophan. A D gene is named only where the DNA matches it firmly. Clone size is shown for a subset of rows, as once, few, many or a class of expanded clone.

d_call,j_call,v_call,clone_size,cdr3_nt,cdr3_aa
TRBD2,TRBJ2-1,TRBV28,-,TGTGCCAGCAGTTCCTTACTAGCGGGAGAGGGAAATGAGCAGTTCTTC,CASSSLLAGEGNEQFF
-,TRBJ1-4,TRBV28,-,TGTGCCAGCAGTTCCCCCGCGACAGAAAAACTGTTTTTT,CASSSPATEKLFF
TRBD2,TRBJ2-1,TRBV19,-,TGTGCCAGTCATGGGGGGGGGAGCTCCTACAATGAGCAGTTCTTC,CASHGGGSSYNEQFF
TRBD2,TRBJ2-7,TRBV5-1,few,TGCGCCAGCAGCTTGGGGCTAGCGGGAGTTACCTACGAGCAGTACTTC,CASSLGLAGVTYEQYF
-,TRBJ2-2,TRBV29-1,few,TGCAGCGTCATTGGGCCAGCTGGGGAGCTGTTTTTT,CSVIGPAGELFF
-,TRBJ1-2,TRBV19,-,TGTGCCAGTACTACAACGGGTCCCCATGGCTACACCTTC,CASTTTGPHGYTF
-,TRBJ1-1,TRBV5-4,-,TGTGCCAGCAGCTTAACAGGGACGGGAGCTTTCTTT,CASSLTGTGAFF
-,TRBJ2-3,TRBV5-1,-,TGCGCCAGCAGCTTGTCCGGAGTTGGCGATACGCAGTATTTT,CASSLSGVGDTQYF
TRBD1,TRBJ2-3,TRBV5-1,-,TGCGCCAGCAGCTTGCCAAAGGGGACAGGGGGCCCAGATACGCAGTATTTT,CASSLPKGTGGPDTQYF
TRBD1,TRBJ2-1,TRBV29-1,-,TGCAGCGTTGAGCGAGGGACAGGGACGAATGAGCAGTTCTTC,CSVERGTGTNEQFF
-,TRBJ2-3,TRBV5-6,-,TGTGCCAGCAGCTTTAGGGAGGCGGGAGATACGCAGTATTTT,CASSFREAGDTQYF
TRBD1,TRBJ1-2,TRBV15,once,TGTGCCACCAGCAGCGTTGACAGGGATGACTATGGCTACACCTTC,CATSSVDRDDYGYTF
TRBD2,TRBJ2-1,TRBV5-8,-,TGTGCCAGCAGCTACGGGACTAGCAACAATGAGCAGTTCTTC,CASSYGTSNNEQFF
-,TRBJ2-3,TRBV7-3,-,TGTGCCAGCAGCCCGCAGGGCACAGATACGCAGTATTTT,CASSPQGTDTQYF
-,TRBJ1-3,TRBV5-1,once,TGCGCCAGCAGCACTATTGGCGGCACCAGCTCTGGAAACACCATATATTTT,CASSTIGGTSSGNTIYF
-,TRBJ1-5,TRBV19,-,TGTGCCAGTAGTCCGTTAGGGGGGGCAGGGAATCAGCCCCAGCATTTT,CASSPLGGAGNQPQHF
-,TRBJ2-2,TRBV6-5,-,TGTGCCAGCAGTTACGAGTTCCCCGGGGAGCTGTTTTTT,CASSYEFPGELFF
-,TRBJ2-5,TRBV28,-,TGTGCCAGCAGACCTACTAGTCCCTTCCAAGAGACCCAGTACTTC,CASRPTSPFQETQYF
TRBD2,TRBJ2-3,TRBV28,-,TGTGCCAGCACGGTTCTAGCGGGAGGTCGGGATACGCAGTATTTT,CASTVLAGGRDTQYF
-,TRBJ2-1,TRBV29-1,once,TGCAGCGTCCTAACTGTGGAAGGGAGGATAGACAATGAGCAGTTCTTC,CSVLTVEGRIDNEQFF
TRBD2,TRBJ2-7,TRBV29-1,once,TGCAGCGTTGATATAGGACTAGGTATGGCCTACGAGCAGTACTTC,CSVDIGLGMAYEQYF
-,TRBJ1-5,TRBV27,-,TGTGCCAGCAGTCTTCCCTCGGGGCCCCAGCATTTT,CASSLPSGPQHF
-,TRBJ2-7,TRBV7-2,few,TGTGCCAGCAGCCCGGCGGCGGTCCCGGGCGAGCAGTACTTC,CASSPAAVPGEQYF
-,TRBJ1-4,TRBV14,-,TGTGCCAGCAGCCAAGAGGTCGCGCTCGGCGGTGAAAAACTGTTTTTT,CASSQEVALGGEKLFF
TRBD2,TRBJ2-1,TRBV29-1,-,TGCAGCGTTGTAAGCGGGAGGAGCTCCTACAATGAGCAGTTCTTC,CSVVSGRSSYNEQFF
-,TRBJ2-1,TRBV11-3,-,TGTGCCAGCAGCTTATCTAGCGTAGTCAATGAGCAGTTCTTC,CASSLSSVVNEQFF
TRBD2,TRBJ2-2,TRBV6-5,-,TGTGCCAGCACCCCTAGCGGGACGGCCGGGGAGCTGTTTTTT,CASTPSGTAGELFF
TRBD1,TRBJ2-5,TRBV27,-,TGTGCCAGCAGCCGGGACAGGGACCAAGAGACCCAGTACTTC,CASSRDRDQETQYF
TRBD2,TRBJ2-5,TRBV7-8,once,TGTGCCAGCAGCTTAACTAGGGGCGGGAGGGCGCGAGAGACCCAGTACTTC,CASSLTRGGRARETQYF
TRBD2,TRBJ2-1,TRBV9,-,TGTGCCAGCAGTCAAGCGGGACTAACGGGGCGCGAGCAGTTCTTC,CASSQAGLTGREQFF
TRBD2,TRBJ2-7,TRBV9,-,TGTGCCAGCAGCGTAGGGGCAGTAGCGGGAGTTGGGGAGCAGTACTTC,CASSVGAVAGVGEQYF
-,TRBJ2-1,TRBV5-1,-,TGCGCCAGCAGCTTCGGAGTAGCTGATGAGCAGTTCTTC,CASSFGVADEQFF
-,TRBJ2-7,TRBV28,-,TGTGCCAGCACCCTGAACAGGGACGAGCAGTACTTC,CASTLNRDEQYF
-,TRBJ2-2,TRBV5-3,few,TGTGCCAGAAGCCCTGGCAGTGGTAGCGGACCAAACACCGGGGAGCTGTTTTTT,CARSPGSGSGPNTGELFF
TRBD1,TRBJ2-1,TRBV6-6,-,TGTGCCAGCGTTGACAGGGTGCTCTACAATGAGCAGTTCTTC,CASVDRVLYNEQFF
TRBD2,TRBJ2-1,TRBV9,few,TGTGCCAGCAGCGTAGATCCGACTAGCGGGAGATCGGCTGAGCAGTTCTTC,CASSVDPTSGRSAEQFF
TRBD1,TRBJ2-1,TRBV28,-,TGTGCCAGCAGGGTAGGGGGCCTTGGGAATGAGCAGTTCTTC,CASRVGGLGNEQFF
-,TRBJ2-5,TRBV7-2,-,TGTGCCAGCAGCTTAGTCCCTCGTAGAGGAGAGACCCAGTACTTC,CASSLVPRRGETQYF
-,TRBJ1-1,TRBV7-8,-,TGTGCCAGCAGCTTAGTCTTGGGGGGCACTGAAGCTTTCTTT,CASSLVLGGTEAFF
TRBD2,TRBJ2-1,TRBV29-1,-,TGCAGCGTTGAAGTGGGGTTAGCGGGAGCAATAGAGCAGTTCTTC,CSVEVGLAGAIEQFF
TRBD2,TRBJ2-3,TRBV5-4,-,TGTGCCAGCAGCCCGTGGACTAGCGGCACAGATACGCAGTATTTT,CASSPWTSGTDTQYF
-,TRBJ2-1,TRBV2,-,TGTGCCAGCAGTGACCCTCGACAGGGAGGCAACAATGAGCAGTTCTTC,CASSDPRQGGNNEQFF
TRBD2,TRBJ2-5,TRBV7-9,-,TGTGCCAGCAGCCCTATAGCGGGAAGAAGGAAAGAGACCCAGTACTTC,CASSPIAGRRKETQYF
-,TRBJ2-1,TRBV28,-,TGTGCCAGCAGTTCTTACAGGGTCGGTTACAATGAGCAGTTCTTC,CASSSYRVGYNEQFF
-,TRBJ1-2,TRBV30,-,TGTGCCTGGAGTGTTCAGGGTGGCTACACCTTC,CAWSVQGGYTF
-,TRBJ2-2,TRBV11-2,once,TGTGCCAGCAGCCGTCGGGGGAACACCGGGGAGCTGTTTTTT,CASSRRGNTGELFF
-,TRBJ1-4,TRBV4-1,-,TGCGCCAGCAGCCAAGGGAGGTTTGGTGAAAAACTGTTTTTT,CASSQGRFGEKLFF
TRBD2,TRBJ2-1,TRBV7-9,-,TGTGCCAGCAGCTCCCTTACTAGCGGGAGGCTCTACAATGAGCAGTTCTTC,CASSSLTSGRLYNEQFF
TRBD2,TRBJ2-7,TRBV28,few,TGTGCCACCGGAAGCGGGAGGGGAGAGCAGTACTTC,CATGSGRGEQYF